The following is a T cell receptor beta chain sequence with its context. What it binds is unknown. The data stem from a study of post-analysis software for immune sequencing data. Unique molecular identifiers were present in the TCR beta cDNA libraries. TCRdb recomputed calls from the PCR reads with MiXCR, one row per CDR3 protein. The sample holds hundreds of thousands of distinct CDR3 sequences, 53% seen once. Study-wide findings and caveats: With TRBV5-6, TRBV5-1 and TRBV20-1 included, about five TRBV segments were more frequent in patients than in controls.

In germline, CDR1 is SGHAT, CDR2 FQDESV (reference sequence). V gave up 5 bases and J gave up 0 bases; unmatched junction bases: 15. This CDR3 spans 21 amino acids. Sample: blood. V is TRBV11-1 and J is TRBJ2-1; 14 bases fit TRBD2. The receptor comes from a girl aged 5-17 years with multiple sclerosis. CDR3 sequence (DNA): TGTGCCAGCAGCCGGGGACTAGCGGGGGTTTTCGATAAAGCCTCCTACAATGAGCAGTTCTTC. The encoded protein is CASSRGLAGVFDKASYNEQFF.